This T cell receptor beta chain was captured by sequencing in a study of cytotoxic CD8 clonotypes in ibrutinib-treated CLL. At the level of the study: Responses comprised approximately 24 partial and 2 complete; at median roughly 66 months, about 14 remained remitted and some twelve progressed.

V was pared by 4 bases and J by 0 bases, with 7 bases between. The CDR3 length is 14 residues. A 1 in 200,000 to 1 in 1 million T cell depth was the sequencing target. Sequenced by immunoSEQ multiplex PCR; TCRdb stores in-frame clones only, minus some. Among approximately 120,000 clones listed, around four fifths were seen once. Overall study results and limits: The study found clonality rose at ibrutinib response, then fell toward baseline at progression.

To note about this clone: Antigen specificity is unknown.

This receptor was obtained from a human donor with chronic lymphocytic leukemia. The material sequenced was PBMCs, taken after 24 months of ibrutinib treatment. This rearrangement joins TRBV23-1 to TRBJ1-3; D perhaps matches TRBD1 (5 bases). TRBV23-1 is an ORF for which the function is uncertain. CDR3 sequence: CASSRGDSGNTIYF. CDR3 DNA sequence: TGCGCCAGCAGTCGGGGGGACTCTGGAAACACCATATATTTT.